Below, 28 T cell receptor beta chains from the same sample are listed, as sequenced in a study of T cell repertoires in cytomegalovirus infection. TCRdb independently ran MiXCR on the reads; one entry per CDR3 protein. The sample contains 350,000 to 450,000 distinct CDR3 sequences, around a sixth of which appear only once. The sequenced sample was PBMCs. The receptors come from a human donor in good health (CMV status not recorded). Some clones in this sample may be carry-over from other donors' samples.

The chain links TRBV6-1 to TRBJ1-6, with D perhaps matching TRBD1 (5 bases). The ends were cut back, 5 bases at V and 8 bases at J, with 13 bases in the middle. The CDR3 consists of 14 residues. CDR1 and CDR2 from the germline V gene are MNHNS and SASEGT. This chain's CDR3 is CASSTRDGDSPLHF. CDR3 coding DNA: TGTGCCAGCAGTACCCGGGACGGAGATTCACCCCTCCACTTT.

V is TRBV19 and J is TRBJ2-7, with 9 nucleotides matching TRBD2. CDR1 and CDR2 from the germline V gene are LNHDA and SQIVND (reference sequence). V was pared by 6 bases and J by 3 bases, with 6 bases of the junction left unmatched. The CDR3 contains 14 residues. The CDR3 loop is CASRRTSDDYEQYF. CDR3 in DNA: TGTGCCAGTAGGAGGACTAGCGACGACTACGAGCAGTACTTC.

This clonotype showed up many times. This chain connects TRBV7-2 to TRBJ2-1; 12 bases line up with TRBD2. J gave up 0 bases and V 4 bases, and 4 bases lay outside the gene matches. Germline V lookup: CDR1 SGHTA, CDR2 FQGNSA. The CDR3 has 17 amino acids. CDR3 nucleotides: TGTGCCAGCAGCTCACTAGCGGGGGGTCCCTCCTACAATGAGCAGTTCTTC. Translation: CASSSLAGGPSYNEQFF. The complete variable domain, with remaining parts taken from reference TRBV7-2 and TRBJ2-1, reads GAGVSQSPSNKVTEKGKDVELRCDPISGHTALYWYRQSLGQGLEFLIYFQGNSAPDKSGLPSDRFSAERTGGSVSTLTIQRTQQEDSAVYLCASSSLAGGPSYNEQFFGPGTRLTVL.

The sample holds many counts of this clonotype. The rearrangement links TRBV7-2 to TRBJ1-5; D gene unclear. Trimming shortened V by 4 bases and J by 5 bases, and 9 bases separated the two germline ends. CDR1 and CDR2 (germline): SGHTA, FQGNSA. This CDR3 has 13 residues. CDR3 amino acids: CASSSARYQPQHF. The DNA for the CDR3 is TGTGCCAGCAGCTCCGCCAGATATCAGCCCCAGCATTTT.

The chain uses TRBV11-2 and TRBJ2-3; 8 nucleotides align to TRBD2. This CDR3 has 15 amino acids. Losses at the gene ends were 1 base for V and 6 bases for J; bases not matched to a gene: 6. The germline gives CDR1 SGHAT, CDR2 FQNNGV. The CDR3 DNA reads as TGTGCCAGCAGCTTAGGCGGGGGGACCGATGATACGCAGTATTTT. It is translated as CASSLGGGTDDTQYF.

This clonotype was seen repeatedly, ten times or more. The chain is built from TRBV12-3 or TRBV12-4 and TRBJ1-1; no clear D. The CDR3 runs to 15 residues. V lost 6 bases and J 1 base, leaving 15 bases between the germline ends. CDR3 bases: TGTGCCAGCAGCCCCCGCGTTGCAGGGAACACTGAAGCTTTCTTT. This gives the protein CASSPRVAGNTEAFF.

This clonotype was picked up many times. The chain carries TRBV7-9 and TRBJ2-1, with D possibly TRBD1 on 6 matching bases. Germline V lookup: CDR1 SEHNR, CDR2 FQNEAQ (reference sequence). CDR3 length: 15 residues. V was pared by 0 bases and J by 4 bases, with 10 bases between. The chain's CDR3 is CASSLADSVYNEQFF. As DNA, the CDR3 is TGTGCCAGCAGCTTAGCGGACAGCGTTTACAATGAGCAGTTCTTC.

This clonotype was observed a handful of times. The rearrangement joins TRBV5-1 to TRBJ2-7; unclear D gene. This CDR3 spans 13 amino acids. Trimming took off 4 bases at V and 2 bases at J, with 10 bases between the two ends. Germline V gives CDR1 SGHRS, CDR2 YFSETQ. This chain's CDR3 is CASSPDNTYEQYF. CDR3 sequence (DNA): TGCGCCAGCAGCCCGGATAATACCTACGAGCAGTACTTC.

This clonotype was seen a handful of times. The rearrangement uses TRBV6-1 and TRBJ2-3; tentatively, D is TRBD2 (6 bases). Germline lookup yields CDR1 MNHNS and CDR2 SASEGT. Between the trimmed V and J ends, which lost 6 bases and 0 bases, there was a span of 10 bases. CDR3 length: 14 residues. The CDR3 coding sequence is TGTGCCAGCAGGGAGCGGGTTAGCACAGATACGCAGTATTTT. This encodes CASRERVSTDTQYF.

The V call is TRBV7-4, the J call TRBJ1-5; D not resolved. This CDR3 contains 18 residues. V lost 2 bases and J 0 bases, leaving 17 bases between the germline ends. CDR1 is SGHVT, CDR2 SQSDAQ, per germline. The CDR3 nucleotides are TGTGCCAGCAGCTTAAGAGGCTTGGGGTTTTATAGCAATCAGCCCCAGCATTTT. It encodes CASSLRGLGFYSNQPQHF.

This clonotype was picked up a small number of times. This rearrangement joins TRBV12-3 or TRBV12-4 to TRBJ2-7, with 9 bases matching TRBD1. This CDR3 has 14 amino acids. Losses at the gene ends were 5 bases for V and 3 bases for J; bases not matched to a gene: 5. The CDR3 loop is CASSPRTGDYEQYF. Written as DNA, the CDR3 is TGTGCCAGCAGTCCGAGGACAGGGGACTACGAGCAGTACTTC.

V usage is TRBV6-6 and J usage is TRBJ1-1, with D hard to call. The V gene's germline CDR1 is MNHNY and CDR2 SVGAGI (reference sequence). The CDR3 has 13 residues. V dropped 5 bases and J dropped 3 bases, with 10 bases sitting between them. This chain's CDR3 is CASSEKDDTEAFF. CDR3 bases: TGTGCCAGCAGTGAGAAGGATGACACTGAAGCTTTCTTT.

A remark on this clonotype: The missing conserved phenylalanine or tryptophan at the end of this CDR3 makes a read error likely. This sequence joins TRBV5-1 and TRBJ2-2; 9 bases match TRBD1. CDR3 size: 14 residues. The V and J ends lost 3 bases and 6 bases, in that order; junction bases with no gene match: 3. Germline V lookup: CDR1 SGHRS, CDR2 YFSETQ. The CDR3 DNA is TGCGCCAGCAGCTCCGGGACAGGGTCCGGGGAGCTGTTTTTG. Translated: CASSSGTGSGELFL.

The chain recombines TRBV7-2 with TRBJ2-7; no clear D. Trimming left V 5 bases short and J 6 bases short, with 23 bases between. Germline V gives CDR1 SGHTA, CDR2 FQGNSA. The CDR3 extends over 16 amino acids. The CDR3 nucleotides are TGTGCCAGCAGCGCGTCGAAGAGTTTCGGGCCCGGCGAGCAGTACTTC. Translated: CASSASKSFGPGEQYF.

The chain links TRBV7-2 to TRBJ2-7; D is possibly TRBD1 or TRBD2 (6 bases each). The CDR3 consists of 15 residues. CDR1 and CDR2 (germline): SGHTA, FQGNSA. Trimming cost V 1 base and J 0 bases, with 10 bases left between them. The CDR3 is CASSLVGGISYEQYF. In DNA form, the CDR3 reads TGTGCCAGCAGCTTAGTGGGGGGCATCTCCTACGAGCAGTACTTC.

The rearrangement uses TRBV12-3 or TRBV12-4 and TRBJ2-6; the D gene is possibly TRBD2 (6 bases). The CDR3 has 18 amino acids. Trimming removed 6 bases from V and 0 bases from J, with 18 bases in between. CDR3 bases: TGTGCCAGCAGAGGGCTCCGGACTAATAACTCTGGGGCCAACGTCCTGACTTTC. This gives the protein CASRGLRTNNSGANVLTF.

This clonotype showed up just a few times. The CDR3 here is CSANRNYGYTF. In DNA form, the CDR3 reads TGCAGTGCTAACAGGAACTATGGCTACACCTTC. The J gene is TRBJ1-2, the V gene TRBV20-1; D is perhaps TRBD1 (5 bases). This CDR3 is 11 amino acids long. Between the trimmed V and J ends, which lost 4 bases and 2 bases, there was a span of 5 bases. Looked up from germline, CDR1 is DFQATT and CDR2 is SNEGSKA (reference sequence).

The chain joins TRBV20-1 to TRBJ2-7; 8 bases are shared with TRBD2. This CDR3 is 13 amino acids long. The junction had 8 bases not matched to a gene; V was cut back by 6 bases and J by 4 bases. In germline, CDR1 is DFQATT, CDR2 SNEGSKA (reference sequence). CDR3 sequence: CSAKRGLGYEQYF. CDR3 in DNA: TGCAGTGCCAAACGGGGACTAGGGTACGAGCAGTACTTC.

The CDR3 nucleotides read TGTGCCTACACCCGGGCCTTCTCTGGAAACACCATATATTTT. This translates into CAYTRAFSGNTIYF. The chain combines TRBV5-5 with TRBJ1-3; unclear D gene. The CDR3 has 14 amino acids. The germline V and J ends were trimmed by 10 bases and 0 bases, with 14 bases remaining between them. Germline V gives CDR1 SGHKS, CDR2 YYEKEE (reference sequence).

DNA of the CDR3: TGTGCCAGCAGTTACGGACTAGCGGGGGGGAGGCATGAGCAGTTCTTC. Its translation is CASSYGLAGGRHEQFF. The J gene is TRBJ2-1, the V gene TRBV28, with 15 bases matching TRBD2. J was trimmed by 8 bases and V by 4 bases; bases with no gene match: 6. This CDR3 comprises 16 residues. CDR1 MDHEN and CDR2 SYDVKM come from the germline V gene.

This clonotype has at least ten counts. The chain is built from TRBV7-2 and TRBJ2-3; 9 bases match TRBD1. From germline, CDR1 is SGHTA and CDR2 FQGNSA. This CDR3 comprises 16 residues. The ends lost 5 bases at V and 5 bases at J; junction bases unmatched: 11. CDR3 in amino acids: CASSPAAGQGGDTQYF. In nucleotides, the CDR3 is TGTGCCAGCAGCCCCGCGGCGGGACAGGGAGGAGATACGCAGTATTTT.

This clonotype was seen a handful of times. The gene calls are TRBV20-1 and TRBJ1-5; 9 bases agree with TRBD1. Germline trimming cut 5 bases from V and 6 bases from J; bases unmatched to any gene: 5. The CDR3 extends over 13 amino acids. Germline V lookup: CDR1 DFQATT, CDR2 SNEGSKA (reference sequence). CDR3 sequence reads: CSARTGGTQPQHF. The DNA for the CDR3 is TGCAGTGCTCGTACAGGGGGCACTCAGCCCCAGCATTTT.

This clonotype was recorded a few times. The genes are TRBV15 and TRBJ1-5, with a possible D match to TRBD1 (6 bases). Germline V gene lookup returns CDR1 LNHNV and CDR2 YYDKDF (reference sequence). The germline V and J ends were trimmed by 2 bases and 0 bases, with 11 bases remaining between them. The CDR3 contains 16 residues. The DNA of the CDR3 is TGTGCCACCAGCAGAACTACAGGGAGTAGCAATCAGCCCCAGCATTTT. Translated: CATSRTTGSSNQPQHF.

Here the CDR3 reads CASSRGRGAYYGYTF. For the CDR3, the DNA is TGTGCCAGTAGTCGGGGGAGGGGCGCCTACTATGGCTACACCTTC. The rearrangement links TRBV19 to TRBJ1-2; TRBD1 is a possible D gene (5 bases). Deletions cut 5 bases from V and 3 bases from J, with 16 bases between. The CDR3 consists of 15 residues. Germline-derived CDR1 and CDR2 are LNHDA and SQIVND (reference sequence).

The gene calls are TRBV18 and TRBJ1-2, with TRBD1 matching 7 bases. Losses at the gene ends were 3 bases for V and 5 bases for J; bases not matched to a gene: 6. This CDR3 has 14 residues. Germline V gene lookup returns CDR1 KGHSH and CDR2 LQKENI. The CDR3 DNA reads TGTGCCAGCTCACCTGACAGGGATGAGTATGGCTACACCTTC. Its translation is CASSPDRDEYGYTF.

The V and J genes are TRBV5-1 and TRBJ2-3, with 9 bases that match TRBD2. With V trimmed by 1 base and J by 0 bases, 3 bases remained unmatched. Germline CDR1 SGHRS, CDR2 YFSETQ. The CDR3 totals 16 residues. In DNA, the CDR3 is TGCGCCAGCAGCTTGCGACTAGCGGTTAGCACAGATACGCAGTATTTT. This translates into CASSLRLAVSTDTQYF.

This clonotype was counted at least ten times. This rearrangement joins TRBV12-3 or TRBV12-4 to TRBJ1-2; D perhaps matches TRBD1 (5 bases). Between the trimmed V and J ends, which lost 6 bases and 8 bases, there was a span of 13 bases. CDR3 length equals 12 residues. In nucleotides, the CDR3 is TGTGCCAGCAGCCCTTGGGGGGGAGGCTACACCTTC. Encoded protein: CASSPWGGGYTF.

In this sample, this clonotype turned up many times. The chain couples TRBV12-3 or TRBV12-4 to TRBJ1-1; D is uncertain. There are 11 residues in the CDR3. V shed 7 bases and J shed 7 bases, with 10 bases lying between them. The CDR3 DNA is TGTGCCAGCAAAAAGACGGGTGAAGCTTTCTTT. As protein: CASKKTGEAFF.